These T cell receptor beta chains were read from a single sample in a study of shared T cell receptors in the human thymus. The table came from immunoSEQ multiplex PCR; TCRdb's copy has only in-frame clones and leaves some out. The top ten hold 0.013% of the sample, which has about 540,000 clones, approximately 80% seen once. The data were also submitted as part of a second study, on human thymus T cells.

Sequencing was performed on thymocytes. The origin of the receptors is a boy younger than two with a congenital heart defect. CDR3s include the opening cysteine and the closing phenylalanine or tryptophan. A D gene is named only where the DNA matches it firmly. Expanded clones get a size class; other rows say once, few or many, or leave the size out.

j_gene: TRBJ2-1; d_gene: TRBD2; abundance: once; v_gene: TRBV19; CDR3aa: CASSIGGEGTSGRATYNEQFF; CDR3nt: TGTGCCAGTAGTATAGGGGGGGAGGGGACTAGCGGGAGGGCCACCTACAATGAGCAGTTCTTC
j_gene: TRBJ1-3; d_gene: NA; abundance: NA; v_gene: TRBV2; CDR3aa: CASSSNKEPPNTIYF; CDR3nt: TGTGCCAGCAGCTCAAACAAAGAACCACCTAACACCATATATTTT
j_gene: TRBJ2-2; d_gene: TRBD1; abundance: NA; v_gene: TRBV10-3; CDR3aa: CAIRDSSNTGELFF; CDR3nt: TGTGCCATACGGGACAGCTCTAACACCGGGGAGCTGTTTTTT
j_gene: TRBJ2-2; d_gene: NA; abundance: NA; v_gene: TRBV11-3; CDR3aa: CASSLSRTLFVGELFF; CDR3nt: TGTGCCAGCAGCCTCTCCCGGACTCTCTTTGTTGGGGAGCTGTTTTTT
j_gene: TRBJ1-2; d_gene: NA; abundance: NA; v_gene: TRBV5-5; CDR3aa: CASSLGPKTPSYGYTF; CDR3nt: TGTGCCAGCAGCTTGGGCCCCAAGACTCCTAGCTATGGCTACACCTTC
j_gene: TRBJ2-3; d_gene: TRBD2; abundance: few; v_gene: TRBV9; CDR3aa: CASNQREGLTDTQYF; CDR3nt: TGTGCCAGCAACCAGCGGGAGGGCCTTACAGATACGCAGTATTTT
j_gene: TRBJ2-3; d_gene: NA; abundance: NA; v_gene: TRBV6-5; CDR3aa: CASTGHLFGDTQYF; CDR3nt: TGTGCCAGCACGGGACATCTTTTCGGGGATACGCAGTATTTT
j_gene: TRBJ2-3; d_gene: NA; abundance: NA; v_gene: TRBV4-2; CDR3aa: CASSQVSSRGTDTQYF; CDR3nt: TGTGCCAGCAGCCAAGTTTCTAGTCGGGGCACAGATACGCAGTATTTT
j_gene: TRBJ2-1; d_gene: TRBD2; abundance: few; v_gene: TRBV27; CDR3aa: CASKPSGRANEQFF; CDR3nt: TGTGCCAGCAAGCCCAGCGGGAGGGCGAATGAGCAGTTCTTC
j_gene: TRBJ1-5; d_gene: TRBD1; abundance: NA; v_gene: TRBV11-2; CDR3aa: CASSPSGTVGDQPQHF; CDR3nt: TGTGCCAGCAGCCCATCCGGGACAGTTGGGGATCAGCCCCAGCATTTT
j_gene: TRBJ1-2; d_gene: NA; abundance: NA; v_gene: TRBV30; CDR3aa: CAWSVRGRGTIYGYTF; CDR3nt: TGTGCCTGGAGTGTACGGGGGAGAGGGACGATCTATGGCTACACCTTC
j_gene: TRBJ2-3; d_gene: NA; abundance: NA; v_gene: TRBV21-1; CDR3aa: CASSKVCGGGDTQYF; CDR3nt: TGTGCCAGCAGCAAAGTTTGCGGGGGTGGGGATACGCAGTATTTT
j_gene: TRBJ2-1; d_gene: NA; abundance: NA; v_gene: TRBV7-2; CDR3aa: CASSVGTCLNEQFF; CDR3nt: TGTGCCAGCAGCGTAGGGACTTGTCTAAATGAGCAGTTCTTC
j_gene: TRBJ1-5; d_gene: NA; abundance: NA; v_gene: TRBV30; CDR3aa: CAWSEQEGNQPQHF; CDR3nt: TGTGCCTGGAGTGAACAAGAGGGCAATCAGCCCCAGCATTTT
j_gene: TRBJ2-1; d_gene: NA; abundance: few; v_gene: TRBV4-3; CDR3aa: CASSPQRDTMSSYNEQFF; CDR3nt: TGCGCCAGCAGCCCGCAGCGGGACACCATGAGCTCCTACAATGAGCAGTTCTTC
j_gene: TRBJ2-1; d_gene: TRBD2; abundance: NA; v_gene: TRBV6-4; CDR3aa: CASSDPLAGVPNEQFF; CDR3nt: TGTGCCAGCAGTGACCCCCTAGCGGGAGTTCCCAATGAGCAGTTCTTC
j_gene: TRBJ2-3; d_gene: TRBD2; abundance: NA; v_gene: TRBV9; CDR3aa: CASSVSSGATDTQYF; CDR3nt: TGTGCCAGCAGCGTTTCTAGCGGGGCCACAGATACGCAGTATTTT
j_gene: TRBJ2-7; d_gene: TRBD1; abundance: NA; v_gene: TRBV28; CDR3aa: CASSLAGSGGVYEQYF; CDR3nt: TGTGCCAGCAGTTTAGCTGGGTCAGGGGGCGTCTACGAGCAGTACTTC
j_gene: TRBJ1-1; d_gene: TRBD1; abundance: NA; v_gene: TRBV5-4; CDR3aa: CASSQWDRGHGDTEAFF; CDR3nt: TGTGCCAGCAGCCAGTGGGACAGGGGGCATGGGGACACTGAAGCTTTCTTT
j_gene: TRBJ2-7; d_gene: NA; abundance: NA; v_gene: TRBV28; CDR3aa: CASCFRDFSYEQYF; CDR3nt: TGTGCCAGCTGCTTCCGGGACTTCTCCTACGAGCAGTACTTC
j_gene: TRBJ1-2; d_gene: NA; abundance: once; v_gene: TRBV10-3; CDR3aa: CAISESVVGEAKNYGYTF; CDR3nt: TGTGCCATCAGTGAGTCGGTGGTCGGGGAGGCCAAGAACTATGGCTACACCTTC
j_gene: TRBJ1-2; d_gene: TRBD1; abundance: NA; v_gene: TRBV14; CDR3aa: CASSQDRGVYGYTF; CDR3nt: TGTGCCAGCAGCCAAGACAGGGGGGTCTATGGCTACACCTTC
j_gene: TRBJ1-1; d_gene: NA; abundance: NA; v_gene: TRBV29-1; CDR3aa: CSVEKFGGAEAFF; CDR3nt: TGCAGCGTTGAAAAGTTCGGGGGGGCTGAAGCTTTCTTT
j_gene: TRBJ1-5; d_gene: TRBD1; abundance: NA; v_gene: TRBV30; CDR3aa: CAWSGPGQGAAGIQPQHF; CDR3nt: TGTGCCTGGAGTGGACCGGGACAGGGGGCCGCCGGGATCCAGCCCCAGCATTTT
j_gene: TRBJ2-1; d_gene: TRBD2; abundance: NA; v_gene: TRBV6-6; CDR3aa: CASNTRGLAGEFF; CDR3nt: TGTGCCAGCAACACTCGGGGACTGGCGGGAGAGTTCTTC
j_gene: TRBJ2-2; d_gene: NA; abundance: NA; v_gene: TRBV5-1; CDR3aa: CASSLAKSGQNTGELFF; CDR3nt: TGCGCCAGCAGCTTGGCCAAATCAGGACAAAACACCGGGGAGCTGTTTTTT
j_gene: TRBJ1-2; d_gene: TRBD1; abundance: NA; v_gene: TRBV2; CDR3aa: CASGDSSF; CDR3nt: TGTGCCAGCGGGGACAGCTCCTTC
j_gene: TRBJ1-2; d_gene: TRBD1; abundance: NA; v_gene: TRBV6-5; CDR3aa: CASSYSKGQNYGYTF; CDR3nt: TGTGCCAGCAGTTACTCGAAGGGACAGAACTATGGCTACACCTTC
j_gene: TRBJ2-7; d_gene: NA; abundance: NA; v_gene: TRBV5-6; CDR3aa: CASSLGPWSYEQYF; CDR3nt: TGTGCCAGCAGCTTGGGGCCCTGGTCCTACGAGCAGTACTTC
j_gene: TRBJ2-7; d_gene: NA; abundance: NA; v_gene: TRBV6-7; CDR3aa: CASSCPYEQYF; CDR3nt: TGTGCCAGCAGTTGCCCGTACGAGCAGTACTTC
j_gene: TRBJ2-1; d_gene: TRBD2; abundance: NA; v_gene: TRBV27; CDR3aa: CASKTSSGSGVNHEQFF; CDR3nt: TGTGCCAGCAAAACGTCTAGCGGGAGCGGGGTGAACCATGAGCAGTTCTTC
j_gene: TRBJ1-1; d_gene: NA; abundance: NA; v_gene: TRBV28; CDR3aa: CASSLLSGGSRMNTEAFF; CDR3nt: TGTGCCAGCAGTTTACTCTCGGGGGGTAGTAGAATGAACACTGAAGCTTTCTTT
j_gene: TRBJ2-1; d_gene: TRBD1; abundance: NA; v_gene: TRBV9; CDR3aa: CASSVVGTEPSHEQFF; CDR3nt: TGTGCCAGCAGCGTAGTAGGGACAGAGCCTAGTCATGAGCAGTTCTTC
j_gene: TRBJ2-7; d_gene: NA; abundance: NA; v_gene: TRBV27; CDR3aa: CASSTRQGGTHQPTKDYEQYF; CDR3nt: TGTGCCAGCAGTACCAGACAGGGAGGAACCCACCAACCCACTAAAGACTACGAGCAGTACTTC
j_gene: TRBJ1-2; d_gene: TRBD1; abundance: NA; v_gene: TRBV28; CDR3aa: CASSPQSGQPEHYGYTF; CDR3nt: TGTGCCAGCAGTCCCCAGTCGGGACAGCCTGAGCACTATGGCTACACCTTC
j_gene: TRBJ2-5; d_gene: TRBD1; abundance: NA; v_gene: TRBV14; CDR3aa: CASSRTGTRETQYF; CDR3nt: TGTGCCAGCAGCCGGACAGGGACTCGGGAGACCCAGTACTTC
j_gene: TRBJ2-3; d_gene: NA; abundance: once; v_gene: TRBV28; CDR3aa: CASRQTDTQYF; CDR3nt: TGTGCCAGCAGGCAGACAGATACGCAGTATTTT
j_gene: TRBJ2-1; d_gene: TRBD2; abundance: NA; v_gene: TRBV28; CDR3aa: CASRSALAGGEDEQFF; CDR3nt: TGTGCCAGCCGGAGTGCCCTAGCGGGAGGAGAGGATGAGCAGTTCTTC
j_gene: TRBJ2-7; d_gene: TRBD2; abundance: NA; v_gene: TRBV28; CDR3aa: CASSFGLGPSGRSYEQYF; CDR3nt: TGTGCCAGCAGTTTTGGGCTAGGGCCTAGCGGGAGGTCCTACGAGCAGTACTTC
j_gene: TRBJ2-7; d_gene: TRBD1; abundance: NA; v_gene: TRBV25-1; CDR3aa: CASRGDSFSYEQYF; CDR3nt: TGTGCCAGCAGAGGGGACAGTTTCTCCTACGAGCAGTACTTC
j_gene: TRBJ1-2; d_gene: NA; abundance: NA; v_gene: TRBV27; CDR3aa: CASRERRGASGYTF; CDR3nt: TGTGCCAGCAGGGAACGCAGGGGAGCGAGTGGCTACACCTTC
j_gene: TRBJ2-1; d_gene: NA; abundance: NA; v_gene: TRBV5-1; CDR3aa: CASSFPLAKNNEQFF; CDR3nt: TGCGCCAGCAGCTTCCCACTCGCGAAGAACAATGAGCAGTTCTTC
j_gene: TRBJ1-1; d_gene: NA; abundance: NA; v_gene: TRBV5-4; CDR3aa: CASSLGRGTFF; CDR3nt: TGTGCCAGCAGCTTGGGCAGGGGAACTTTCTTT
j_gene: TRBJ2-3; d_gene: NA; abundance: NA; v_gene: TRBV4-3; CDR3aa: CASSQERGSGVDTQYF; CDR3nt: TGCGCCAGCAGCCAAGAAAGGGGGTCAGGGGTAGATACGCAGTATTTT
j_gene: TRBJ2-7; d_gene: NA; abundance: few; v_gene: TRBV4-3; CDR3aa: CASSQLDSTPPYEQYF; CDR3nt: TGCGCCAGCAGCCAACTTGACAGTACCCCCCCCTACGAGCAGTACTTC
j_gene: TRBJ1-5; d_gene: NA; abundance: few; v_gene: TRBV4-1; CDR3aa: CASSPKEGRILDQPQHF; CDR3nt: TGCGCCAGCAGCCCAAAGGAGGGCAGAATCCTGGATCAGCCCCAGCATTTT
j_gene: TRBJ2-5; d_gene: TRBD2; abundance: NA; v_gene: TRBV28; CDR3aa: CASSFLAGPGLAQYF; CDR3nt: TGTGCCAGCAGTTTCCTAGCGGGCCCCGGTTTGGCCCAGTACTTC
j_gene: TRBJ2-1; d_gene: TRBD2; abundance: few; v_gene: TRBV7-2; CDR3aa: CASSLSGTTYNEQFF; CDR3nt: TGTGCCAGCAGTCTCAGTGGGACTACCTACAATGAGCAGTTCTTC
j_gene: TRBJ1-5; d_gene: TRBD1; abundance: once; v_gene: TRBV28; CDR3aa: CASSSGAGGIRDSNQPQHF; CDR3nt: TGTGCCAGCAGCTCCGGGGCAGGGGGTATACGCGATAGCAATCAGCCCCAGCATTTT
j_gene: TRBJ2-5; d_gene: NA; abundance: NA; v_gene: TRBV20-1; CDR3aa: CSARGSETQYF; CDR3nt: TGCAGTGCTAGGGGCTCAGAGACCCAGTACTTC
j_gene: TRBJ2-4; d_gene: TRBD2; abundance: NA; v_gene: TRBV5-6; CDR3aa: CASSRGGTAKNIQYF; CDR3nt: TGTGCCAGCAGCAGGGGAGGGACAGCCAAAAACATTCAGTACTTC
j_gene: TRBJ1-2; d_gene: NA; abundance: NA; v_gene: TRBV6-5; CDR3aa: CASSEQLTGGYTF; CDR3nt: TGTGCCAGCAGTGAACAGTTGACGGGGGGCTACACCTTC
j_gene: TRBJ2-1; d_gene: NA; abundance: NA; v_gene: TRBV19; CDR3aa: CASSMGGPPAGEQFF; CDR3nt: TGTGCCAGTAGTATGGGGGGACCCCCGGCAGGTGAGCAGTTCTTC
j_gene: TRBJ2-1; d_gene: TRBD2; abundance: NA; v_gene: TRBV28; CDR3aa: CASSSSGGSYNEQFF; CDR3nt: TGTGCCAGCAGTTCTAGCGGGGGCTCCTACAATGAGCAGTTCTTC
j_gene: TRBJ2-5; d_gene: TRBD2; abundance: NA; v_gene: TRBV29-1; CDR3aa: CSVKSGRADDQETQYF; CDR3nt: TGCAGCGTGAAAAGCGGGAGGGCCGACGACCAAGAGACCCAGTACTTC